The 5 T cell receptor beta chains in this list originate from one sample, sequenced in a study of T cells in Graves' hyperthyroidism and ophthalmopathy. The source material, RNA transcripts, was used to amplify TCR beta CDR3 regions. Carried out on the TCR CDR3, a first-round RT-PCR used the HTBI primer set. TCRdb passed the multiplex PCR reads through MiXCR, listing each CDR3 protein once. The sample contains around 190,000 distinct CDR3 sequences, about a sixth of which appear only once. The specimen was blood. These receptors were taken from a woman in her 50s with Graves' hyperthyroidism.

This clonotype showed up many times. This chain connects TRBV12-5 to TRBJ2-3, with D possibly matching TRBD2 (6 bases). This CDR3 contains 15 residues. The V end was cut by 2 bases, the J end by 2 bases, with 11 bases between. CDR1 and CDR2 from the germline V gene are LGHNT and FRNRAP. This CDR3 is CASGLSSAITDTQYF. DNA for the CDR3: TGTGCTAGTGGTTTGTCTAGCGCCATCACAGATACGCAGTATTTT.

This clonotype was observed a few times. DNA for the CDR3: TGTGCCAGCAGAACACAGGGTTCTGGAAACACCATATATTTT. Protein: CASRTQGSGNTIYF. V usage is TRBV6-1 and J usage is TRBJ1-3; tentatively, D is TRBD1 (6 bases). Per germline, CDR1 MNHNS and CDR2 SASEGT. The V and J ends lost 6 bases and 1 base respectively, with 10 bases between them. The CDR3 consists of 14 residues.

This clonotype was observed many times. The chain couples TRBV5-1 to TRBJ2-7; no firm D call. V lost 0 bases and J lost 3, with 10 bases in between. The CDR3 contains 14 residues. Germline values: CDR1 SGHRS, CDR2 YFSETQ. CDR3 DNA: TGCGCCAGCAGCTTGGAAAAGGGCAACTACGAGCAGTACTTC. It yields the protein CASSLEKGNYEQYF.

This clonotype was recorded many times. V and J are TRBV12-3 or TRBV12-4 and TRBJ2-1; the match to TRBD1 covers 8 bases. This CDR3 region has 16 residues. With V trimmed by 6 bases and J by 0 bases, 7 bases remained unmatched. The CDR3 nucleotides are TGTGCCAGCAGCCCGACAGGGGCGAGCTCCTACAATGAGCAGTTCTTC. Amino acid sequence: CASSPTGASSYNEQFF.

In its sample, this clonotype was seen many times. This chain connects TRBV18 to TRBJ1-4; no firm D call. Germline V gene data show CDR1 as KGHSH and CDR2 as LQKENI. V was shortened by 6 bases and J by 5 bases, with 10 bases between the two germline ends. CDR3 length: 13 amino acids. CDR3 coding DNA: TGTGCCAGCTCTCCGACGGGGAATGAAAAACTGTTTTTT. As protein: CASSPTGNEKLFF. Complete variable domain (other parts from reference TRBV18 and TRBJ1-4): NAGVMQNPRHLVRRRGQEARLRCSPMKGHSHVYWYRQLPEEGLKFMVYLQKENIIDESGMPKERFSAEFPKEGPSILRIQQVVRGDSAAYFCASSPTGNEKLFFGSGTQLSVL.